A single sample is the source of the 8 T cell receptor beta chains below, sequenced in a study of blood T cells in healthy people across ages. Through a sample-barcoded 5' primer and a J-beta primer mix, a second PCR was run for roughly 7 to 12 cycles. MiXCR was run by TCRdb on the 5' RACE reads, yielding one entry per CDR3 protein. The table includes about 670,000 distinct CDR3 sequences, 35% to 50% detected once. Specimen: blood. The receptors shown here come from an elderly man in good health.

The CDR3 region is CASSFFSGSLASTDTQYF. CDR3 nucleotides: TGTGCCAGCAGTTTCTTCAGCGGGAGCCTTGCTAGCACAGATACGCAGTATTTT. The rearrangement links TRBV12-3 or TRBV12-4 to TRBJ2-3; 8 bases map to TRBD2. The CDR3 sequence is 18 residues long. J gave up 0 bases and V 3 bases, and 11 bases lay outside the gene matches.

The genes are TRBV7-8 and TRBJ2-4, with D possibly matching TRBD2 (5 bases). The germline V gene encodes CDR1 SGHVS and CDR2 FQNEAQ. This CDR3 has 13 amino acids. V gave up 4 bases and J gave up 13 bases, with 17 bases separating them. The CDR3 protein is CASSSNPGGEQYF. The CDR3 DNA reads TGTGCCAGCAGCTCCAATCCCGGAGGTGAGCAGTACTTC.

This chain joins TRBV12-3 or TRBV12-4 and TRBJ2-5; 7 positions agree with TRBD2. The CDR3 has 14 residues. Germline trimming cut 7 bases from V and 5 bases from J; bases unmatched to any gene: 10. This chain's CDR3 is CASTLGGEHETQYF. DNA for the CDR3: TGTGCCAGCACCCTGGGGGGGGAGCACGAGACCCAGTACTTC.

The CDR3 loop is CATSRDPGTSGGFNEQFF. In DNA form, the CDR3 reads TGTGCCACCAGCAGAGATCCCGGGACTAGCGGGGGGTTTAATGAGCAGTTCTTC. The chain carries TRBV15 and TRBJ2-1; 15 bases are shared with TRBD2. V lost 0 bases and J lost 7; bases outside the gene matches: 7. The CDR3 totals 18 residues. Germline CDR1 reads LNHNV; CDR2 reads YYDKDF (reference sequence).

The chain carries TRBV7-8 and TRBJ2-1, with D perhaps TRBD1 or TRBD2 (6 bases each). V was cut by 1 base and J by 0 bases, with 10 bases left in between. The CDR3 contains 16 residues. In germline, CDR1 is SGHVS, CDR2 FQNEAQ. CDR3 DNA: TGTGCCAGCAGCTTAGACACGGGGGCCTCCTACAATGAGCAGTTCTTC. Protein product: CASSLDTGASYNEQFF.

To note about this clonotype: This may be a read error: a much more frequent sequence differs by one nucleotide. The chain uses TRBV12-3 or TRBV12-4 and TRBJ2-5; 8 bases fit TRBD1. The CDR3 extends over 16 amino acids. V lost 6 bases, J lost 11 bases, and 20 bases stayed unmatched. The CDR3 nucleotides are TGTGCCAGCAGCCTCGGGACAGGACAATCCTACAATGAGCAGTACTTC. It specifies CASSLGTGQSYNEQYF.

This clonotype turned up a few times. This may be a read error, as it is one base from a much larger clone. The chain employs TRBV7-2 and TRBJ2-1; unclear D gene. With the DNA end fitting TRBJ2-7 better, the J assignment may be wrong. This CDR3 contains 15 residues. CDR1 is SGHTA, CDR2 FQGNSA, per germline. CDR3 region: CASSSTRVSYNEQYF. As DNA, the CDR3 is TGTGCCAGCAGCTCGACCCGGGTTTCCTACAATGAGCAGTACTTC.

This clonotype showed up just a few times. The chain is built from TRBV7-9 and TRBJ2-3; tentative D call: TRBD2 (5 bases). The V end lost 3 bases, the J end lost 0 bases, and 16 bases lay between the germline ends. This CDR3 comprises 17 residues. Per the germline V gene, CDR1 is SEHNR and CDR2 is FQNEAQ (reference sequence). CDR3 coding DNA: TGTGCCAGCAGCTTTGGAGGAAAAGTAACTAGCACAGATACGCAGTATTTT. Its translation is CASSFGGKVTSTDTQYF.